Below, one T cell receptor (beta chain) is given with its context. Its antigen is not known. Amplification used 60 Vbeta primers and 13 Jbeta primers. In the original workflow: As a later analysis found, there were 70 million to 90 million unique TCR beta chains, of which 8.5 million to 13 million were shared. Method: immunoSEQ multiplex PCR; TCRdb's copy keeps in-frame clones and lacks some. D and trimming were read from the DNA, whereas the V and J calls and clone size are those reported in that table. The sample has roughly 35,000 clones. This sample stems from a study of cytomegalovirus exposure and HLA in healthy donors. Study outcomes and limitations: Overall, approximately 150 TCR beta chains were annotated as cytomegalovirus-associated. Per a prior analysis, the majority of TCR beta V segments were productive roughly 87% or roughly 30% of the time. An Asian-associated ancestry cluster reportedly showed fewer N-insertions than the approximately 620-donor mean in a later analysis.

Sequencing input: PBMCs. This sequence originates from a woman in her thirties or forties in good health and CMV-seropositive.

CDR3 nucleotide sequence: TGCGCCAGCAGCTGGACAGGGACAGATACGCAGTATTTT. Translated: CASSWTGTDTQYF. The rearrangement links TRBV5-1 to TRBJ2-3; 8 bases align to TRBD1. The CDR3 spans 13 residues. Germline CDR1 reads SGHRS; CDR2 reads YFSETQ. V shed 3 bases, J shed 3 bases, and the junction held 0 bases outside the gene matches.